These T cell receptor beta chains were read from a single sample in a study of blood T cell repertoires in COVID-19. Clones were sequenced by immunoSEQ multiplex PCR, and TCRdb holds only the in-frame ones, with some missing. The data hold 100,000 to 150,000 clones, with 86% observed a single time. Sequenced input: PBMCs or T cells enriched from blood (not recorded which). Receptors were obtained from a woman aged 45-59 years who had recovered from COVID-19. The CDR3 runs from the conserved cysteine through the conserved F or W. A D gene is named only where the DNA matches it firmly. Part of the rows lack a size; the others show once, few, many or a class for expanded clones.

d_gene	abundance	v_gene	j_gene	CDR3aa	CDR3nt
NA	NA	TRBV6-6	TRBJ1-2	CASSPEGVYGYTF	TGTGCCAGCAGCCCCGAGGGTGTATATGGCTACACCTTC
NA	once	TRBV19	TRBJ1-4	CASSIGGVNEKLFF	TGTGCCAGTAGTATAGGCGGGGTTAATGAAAAACTGTTTTTT
NA	NA	TRBV18	TRBJ1-6	CASSPLREVNSPLHF	TGTGCCAGCTCACCGCTCAGGGAGGTAAATTCACCCCTCCACTTT
NA	few	TRBV28	TRBJ1-5	CAIQGRDQPQHF	TGTGCCATCCAGGGTCGCGATCAGCCCCAGCATTTT
NA	NA	TRBV4-3	TRBJ2-3	CASSQDSLTDTQYF	TGCGCCAGCAGCCAAGATAGCCTCACAGATACGCAGTATTTT
TRBD1	NA	TRBV3-1/TRBV3-2	TRBJ1-1	CASSRDRGPEAFF	TGTGCCAGCAGCCGAGACAGGGGACCTGAAGCTTTCTTT
TRBD1	NA	TRBV12-3/TRBV12-4	TRBJ1-2	CASNIQGFYGYTF	TGTGCCAGCAACATACAGGGGTTCTATGGCTACACCTTC
TRBD1	NA	TRBV10-2	TRBJ2-7	CASSVGRGQGHEQYF	TGCGCCAGCAGTGTGGGGCGGGGACAGGGCCACGAGCAGTACTTC
NA	NA	TRBV27	TRBJ1-1	CASSFRQDGRKNTEAFF	TGTGCCAGCAGTTTCCGCCAAGACGGGAGGAAGAACACTGAAGCTTTCTTT
TRBD1	once	TRBV5-6	TRBJ2-7	CASSGTGGTYEQYF	TGTGCCAGCAGTGGGACAGGGGGCACCTACGAGCAGTACTTC
NA	NA	TRBV7-2	TRBJ1-5	CASSLQQDQPQHF	TGTGCCAGCAGCTTACAACAGGATCAGCCCCAGCATTTT
TRBD1	NA	TRBV27	TRBJ2-7	CASSSLGTGFYEQYF	TGTGCCAGCAGTTCCCTCGGGACAGGGTTCTACGAGCAGTACTTC
NA	NA	TRBV30	TRBJ1-1	CAWRGVRTEAFF	TGTGCCTGGAGAGGGGTCCGCACTGAAGCTTTCTTT
NA	NA	TRBV7-9	TRBJ2-3	CASSRESDTQYF	TGTGCCAGCAGCCGAGAATCAGATACGCAGTATTTT
NA	NA	TRBV7-9	TRBJ1-1	CASSLARLGTGNNWTEAFF	TGTGCCAGCAGCTTAGCGCGACTCGGTACAGGAAATAATTGGACGGAAGCTTTCTTT
NA	NA	TRBV6-2/TRBV6-3	TRBJ2-5	CASSTPPRGQTQYF	TGTGCCAGCAGTACCCCCCCCCGGGGTCAGACCCAGTACTTC
NA	NA	TRBV18	TRBJ1-4	CASSPNSNEKLFF	TGTGCCAGCTCACCCAACAGTAATGAAAAACTGTTTTTT
NA	NA	TRBV3-1/TRBV3-2	TRBJ2-1	CASSYYNEQFF	TGTGCCAGCAGCTACTACAATGAGCAGTTCTTC
NA	NA	TRBV6-5	TRBJ1-1	CASSRSGYEAFF	TGTGCCAGCAGTAGATCAGGCTATGAAGCTTTCTTT
NA	NA	TRBV5-1	TRBJ2-6	CASFGDSGANVLTF	TGCGCCAGCTTCGGGGACTCTGGGGCCAACGTCCTGACTTTC
TRBD2	NA	TRBV7-9	TRBJ2-3	CASSLGGLAGGTDTQYF	TGTGCCAGCAGCTTAGGAGGTTTAGCGGGGGGCACAGATACGCAGTATTTT
NA	NA	TRBV9	TRBJ2-5	CASSVGTSVQETQYF	TGTGCCAGCAGCGTAGGTACTAGTGTTCAGGAGACCCAGTACTTC
TRBD1	NA	TRBV5-6	TRBJ1-2	CASSLYGRGPRYGYTF	TGTGCCAGCAGCTTGTACGGCAGGGGGCCCCGCTATGGCTACACCTTC
NA	NA	TRBV5-1	TRBJ1-5	CASRRAGDNQPQHF	TGCGCCAGCCGTCGGGCAGGGGACAATCAGCCCCAGCATTTT